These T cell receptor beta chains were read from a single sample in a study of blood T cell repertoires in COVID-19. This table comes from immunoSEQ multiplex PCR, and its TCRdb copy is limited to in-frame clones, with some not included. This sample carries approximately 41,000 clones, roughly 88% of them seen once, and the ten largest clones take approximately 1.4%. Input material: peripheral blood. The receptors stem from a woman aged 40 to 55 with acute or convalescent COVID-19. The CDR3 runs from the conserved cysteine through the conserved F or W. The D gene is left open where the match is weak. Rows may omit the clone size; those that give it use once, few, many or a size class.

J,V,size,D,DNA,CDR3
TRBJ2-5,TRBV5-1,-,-,TGCGCCAGCAGCCCTGAGATGGAAGAGACCCAGTACTTC,CASSPEMEETQYF
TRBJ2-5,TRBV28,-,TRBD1,TGTGCCAGCAGCCAGACAGGGGCGAGGCAAGAGACCCAGTACTTC,CASSQTGARQETQYF
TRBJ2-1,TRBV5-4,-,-,TGTGCCAGCAGCCTCCCAGGCGGGACCTACAATGAGCAGTTCTTC,CASSLPGGTYNEQFF
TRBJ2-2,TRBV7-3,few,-,TGTGCCAGCAGCTCGGACACCGGGGAGCTGTTTTTT,CASSSDTGELFF
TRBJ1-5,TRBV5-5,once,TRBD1,TGTGCCAGCAGCCCCGGGACAGGGGACAATCAGCCCCAGCATTTT,CASSPGTGDNQPQHF
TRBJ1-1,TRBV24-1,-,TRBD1,TGTGCCACCAGTGATTCAACAGGGGGCAAGAGGAAAGCTTTCTTT,CATSDSTGGKRKAFF
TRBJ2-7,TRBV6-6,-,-,TGTGCCAGCGGTAGTGGGAGCCCCAGTGTTGAGCAGTACTTC,CASGSGSPSVEQYF
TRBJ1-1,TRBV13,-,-,TGTGCCAGCAGCTTGCTCGGGGTGGCGGACACTGAAGCTTTCTTT,CASSLLGVADTEAFF
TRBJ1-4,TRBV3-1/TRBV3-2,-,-,TGTGCCAGCAGCCAATGGGCAGGTGATGAAAAACTGTTTTTT,CASSQWAGDEKLFF
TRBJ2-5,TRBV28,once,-,TGTGCCAGCAGTAAACCTCCCGGAGAGACCCAGTACTTC,CASSKPPGETQYF
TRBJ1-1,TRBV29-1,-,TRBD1,TGCAGCGTTAGTTGGACAGGGATGCGGACTGAAGCTTTCTTT,CSVSWTGMRTEAFF
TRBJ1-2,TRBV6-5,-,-,TGTGCCAGCAGGTGGCAGGGATCGGACTATGGCTACACCTTC,CASRWQGSDYGYTF
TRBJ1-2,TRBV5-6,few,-,TGTGCCAGCAGCCCTCCGGGGGGGGGCTATGGCTACACCTTC,CASSPPGGGYGYTF
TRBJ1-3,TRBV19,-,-,TGTGCCAGTAGTATACTTGGCAGTCACTCTGGAAACACCATATATTTT,CASSILGSHSGNTIYF
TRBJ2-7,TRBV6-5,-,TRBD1,TGTGCCAGCAGTCGTCCCGGGACAGACTACGAGCAGTACTTC,CASSRPGTDYEQYF
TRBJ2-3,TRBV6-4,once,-,TGTGCCAGCAGTGCAGGGGCAGGAGACACAGATACGCAGTATTTT,CASSAGAGDTDTQYF
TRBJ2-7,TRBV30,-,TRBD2,TGTGCCTGGATGCCTCGGACTAGCCGTTCCTACGAGCAGTACTTC,CAWMPRTSRSYEQYF
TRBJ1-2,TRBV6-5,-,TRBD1,TGTGCCAGCAGTTACTCCGAGACAGGGTATTCGGGTGGCTACACCTTC,CASSYSETGYSGGYTF
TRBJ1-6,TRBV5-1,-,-,TGCGCCAGCAGCTCCGCAGGTGAATCACCCCTCCACTTT,CASSSAGESPLHF
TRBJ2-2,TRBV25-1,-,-,TGTGCCAGCAATAAGGGGGGGGCCGGGGAGCTGTTTTTT,CASNKGGAGELFF
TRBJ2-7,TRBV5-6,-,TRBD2,TGTGCCAGCAGCTTATGGACTAGCGGGAGACGTGGGCAGTACTTC,CASSLWTSGRRGQYF
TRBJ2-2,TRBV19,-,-,TGTGCCAGTAGTAACGGGGGAACCGGGGAGCTGTTTTTT,CASSNGGTGELFF